This entry lists 18 T cell receptor beta chains sequenced from one sample in a study of blood T cell repertoires in COVID-19. The repertoire was sequenced with immunoSEQ multiplex PCR; TCRdb's copy has only in-frame clones and lacks some. The sample records 300,000 to 450,000 clones, roughly 87% being singletons. The sample consisted of peripheral blood. The receptor set was obtained from a woman aged 55-69 years with COVID-19, enrolled during active disease.

The chain combines TRBV6-1 with TRBJ2-7, with D possibly matching TRBD1 (5 bases). The CDR3 has 15 residues. V was cut by 2 bases and J by 6 bases, with 17 bases left in between. CDR1 is MNHNS and CDR2 is SASEGT in the germline V gene. The CDR3 reads CASSERPVGALEQYF. The DNA for the CDR3 is TGTGCCAGCAGTGAAAGACCGGTAGGGGCCCTCGAGCAGTACTTC.

The chain couples TRBV7-3 to TRBJ1-5, with 9 bases fitting TRBD1. Germline trimming cut 3 bases from V and 4 bases from J; bases unmatched to any gene: 10. This CDR3 has 17 amino acids. Germline CDR1 and CDR2: SGHTA and FQGTGA. Here the CDR3 reads CASSLDRGRKGNQPQHF. CDR3 coding DNA: TGTGCCAGCAGCTTGGACAGGGGTAGAAAGGGAAATCAGCCCCAGCATTTT.

The chain links TRBV7-8 to TRBJ1-1; TRBD1 aligns across 7 bases. Germline values: CDR1 SGHVS, CDR2 FQNEAQ. The J segment lost 10 bases and the V segment lost 1 base, leaving 9 bases of the junction unmatched. The CDR3 contains 14 residues. This CDR3 reads CASSLGQGTSRAFF. CDR3 nucleotide sequence: TGTGCCAGCAGCTTAGGACAGGGTACGTCTAGAGCTTTCTTT. The full variable domain, in which reference TRBV7-8 and TRBJ1-1 provide the parts outside the CDR3, is GAGVSQSPRYKVAKRGQDVALRCDPISGHVSLFWYQQALGQGPEFLTYFQNEAQLDKSGLPSDRFFAERPEGSVSTLKIQRTQQEDSAVYLCASSLGQGTSRAFFGQGTRLTVV.

The J gene is TRBJ1-4, the V gene TRBV9, with D perhaps TRBD1 (5 bases). This CDR3 has 16 amino acids. V lost 0 bases and J lost 0, with 9 bases in between. Germline V gene data show CDR1 as SGDLS and CDR2 as YYNGEE. CDR3 nucleotide sequence: TGTGCCAGCAGCGTAGGGAGGGACGCAACTAATGAAAAACTGTTTTTT. Translating it yields CASSVGRDATNEKLFF.

The V call is TRBV19, the J call TRBJ2-2; D may be TRBD1 (6 bases). V was shortened by 4 bases and J by 0 bases, with 18 bases between the two germline ends. The CDR3 covers 18 residues. CDR1 and CDR2 from the germline V gene are LNHDA and SQIVND (reference sequence). CDR3 bases: TGTGCCAGTAGTAAGTGGGGACCGGGGACAACGAACACCGGGGAGCTGTTTTTT. Protein product: CASSKWGPGTTNTGELFF.

The chain has TRBV28 and TRBJ1-6; D is unclear. The germline gives CDR1 MDHEN, CDR2 SYDVKM. V was shortened by 5 bases and J by 0 bases, with 11 bases between the two germline ends. This CDR3 region has 16 residues. The CDR3 DNA follows: TGTGCCAGCAGTCCTCCCACGAGCTCCTATAATTCACCCCTCCACTTT. It encodes CASSPPTSSYNSPLHF.

This chain joins TRBV4-2 and TRBJ1-6; tentative D call: TRBD1 (6 bases). The CDR3 runs to 17 residues. Germline lookup yields CDR1 LGHNA and CDR2 YNFKEQ. V lost 4 bases to trimming and J lost 8 bases, with 21 bases between them. The CDR3 protein is CASSRRILTGNDSPLHF. The CDR3 nucleotides read TGTGCCAGCAGCCGAAGGATACTAACAGGGAATGATTCACCCCTCCACTTT.

This clone was picked up one time. The chain uses TRBV19 and TRBJ2-1; D is perhaps TRBD1 (5 bases). This CDR3 region has 15 residues. Germline-derived CDR1 and CDR2 are LNHDA and SQIVND (reference sequence). V lost 6 bases and J 4 bases, leaving 16 bases between the germline ends. The CDR3 DNA follows: TGTGCCAGTAGACCTACAGGAGCCGATTACAATGAGCAGTTCTTC. It is translated as CASRPTGADYNEQFF. Looking up the rest from reference TRBV19 and TRBJ2-1 gives the full variable domain: DGGITQSPKYLFRKEGQNVTLSCEQNLNHDAMYWYRQDPGQGLRLIYYSQIVNDFQKGDIAEGYSVSREKKESFPLTVTSAQKNPTAFYLCASRPTGADYNEQFFGPGTRLTVL.

The rearrangement joins TRBV7-3 to TRBJ2-7, with 9 bases identical to TRBD2. The CDR3 runs 15 residues. Germline trimming cut 4 bases from V and 5 bases from J; bases unmatched to any gene: 9. In germline, CDR1 is SGHTA, CDR2 FQGTGA. The CDR3 is CASSSERGAVNEQYF. CDR3 bases: TGTGCCAGCAGCTCGGAGCGGGGGGCCGTAAACGAGCAGTACTTC.

This clone was seen a handful of times. The chain carries TRBV14 and TRBJ1-1, with a possible D match to TRBD1 (5 bases). The CDR3 is 15 residues long. The germline V gene has CDR1 SGHDN and CDR2 FVKESK. V gave up 0 bases and J gave up 6 bases, with 14 bases separating them. CDR3 nucleotide sequence: TGTGCCAGCAGCCAAGAATTCGCAGGGAGGGCTGAAGCTTTCTTT. This codes for CASSQEFAGRAEAFF. Using reference TRBV14 and TRBJ1-1 for the parts outside the CDR3, the full variable domain is EAGVTQFPSHSVIEKGQTVTLRCDPISGHDNLYWYRRVMGKEIKFLLHFVKESKQDESGMPNNRFLAERTGGTYSTLKVQPAELEDSGVYFCASSQEFAGRAEAFFGQGTRLTVV.

This sequence joins TRBV24-1 and TRBJ2-1, with 10 bases fitting TRBD1. This CDR3 region has 14 residues. Germline V lookup: CDR1 KGHDR, CDR2 SFDVKD. The V segment lost 4 bases and the J segment 6 bases; nucleotides outside the gene matches: 2. CDR3 region: CATSEGQGINEQFF. The CDR3 nucleotides read TGTGCCACCAGTGAGGGACAGGGGATCAATGAGCAGTTCTTC.

This clone was recorded once. The chain recombines TRBV4-2 with TRBJ2-2, with D possibly being TRBD2 (6 bases). V dropped 4 bases and J dropped 4 bases, with 16 bases sitting between them. The CDR3 loop spans 16 amino acids. The germline CDR1 and CDR2 sequences are LGHNA and YNFKEQ. For the CDR3, the DNA is TGTGCCAGCAGCCTTAGGAGGCGGGGAGCCACCGGGGAGCTGTTTTTT. Residues: CASSLRRRGATGELFF.

This chain joins TRBV27 and TRBJ2-3, with 7 nucleotides matching TRBD1. This CDR3 has 13 residues. V shed 7 bases and J 6 bases; nucleotides not matched to a gene: 7. CDR1 and CDR2 (germline): MNHEY, SMNVEV (reference sequence). CDR3 nucleotide sequence: TGTGCCAGCAAGAAGGGGGCCTGGGATACGCAGTATTTT. This codes for CASKKGAWDTQYF.

This chain links TRBV19 with TRBJ1-1; 7 positions match TRBD1. The CDR3 extends over 16 amino acids. V gave up 5 bases and J gave up 4 bases; unmatched junction bases: 13. Germline assignment: CDR1 LNHDA and CDR2 SQIVND (reference sequence). The CDR3 sequence: CASSARRPQGSTEAFF. In DNA, the CDR3 is TGTGCCAGTAGTGCTCGACGGCCACAGGGGAGCACTGAAGCTTTCTTT. Drawing the rest from reference TRBV19 and TRBJ1-1, the complete variable domain is DGGITQSPKYLFRKEGQNVTLSCEQNLNHDAMYWYRQDPGQGLRLIYYSQIVNDFQKGDIAEGYSVSREKKESFPLTVTSAQKNPTAFYLCASSARRPQGSTEAFFGQGTRLTVV.

J is TRBJ1-1 and V is TRBV5-5; D is uncertain. Trimming pared 6 bases from V and 4 bases from J, leaving 13 bases between. The length of the CDR3 is 13 residues. Germline V gene data show CDR1 as SGHKS and CDR2 as YYEKEE (reference sequence). The CDR3 DNA sequence: TGTGCCAGCACGCTTACGGTCTCCACTGAAGCTTTCTTT. Residues: CASTLTVSTEAFF.

The chain recombines TRBV5-1 with TRBJ1-2; possibly TRBD1 for D (6 bases). This CDR3 region has 15 residues. The ends were cut back, 4 bases at V and 1 base at J, with 14 bases in the middle. Per germline, CDR1 SGHRS and CDR2 YFSETQ. The CDR3 protein is CASSATGQINYGYTF. DNA for the CDR3: TGCGCCAGCAGCGCCACTGGACAGATTAACTATGGCTACACCTTC.

V gene TRBV30 combines with J gene TRBJ1-4; a weak D match, TRBD1 (5 bases). V was clipped by 1 base and J by 3 bases, with 12 bases between them. This CDR3 has 15 amino acids. CDR1 and CDR2 (germline): GTSNPN, SVGIG (reference sequence). This chain's CDR3 is CAWSEQGGANEKLFF. The CDR3 region has the DNA TGTGCCTGGAGTGAGCAGGGCGGGGCTAATGAAAAACTGTTTTTT.

The chain carries TRBV11-3 and TRBJ1-1, with D possibly matching TRBD1 (5 bases). Trimming stripped 0 bases from V and 1 base from J, with 12 bases between. CDR1 SGHNT and CDR2 YENEEA come from the germline V gene. CDR3 size: 16 residues. CDR3 amino acids: CASSLDAGRRNTEAFF. For the CDR3, the DNA is TGTGCCAGCAGCTTAGATGCGGGACGGAGGAACACTGAAGCTTTCTTT.